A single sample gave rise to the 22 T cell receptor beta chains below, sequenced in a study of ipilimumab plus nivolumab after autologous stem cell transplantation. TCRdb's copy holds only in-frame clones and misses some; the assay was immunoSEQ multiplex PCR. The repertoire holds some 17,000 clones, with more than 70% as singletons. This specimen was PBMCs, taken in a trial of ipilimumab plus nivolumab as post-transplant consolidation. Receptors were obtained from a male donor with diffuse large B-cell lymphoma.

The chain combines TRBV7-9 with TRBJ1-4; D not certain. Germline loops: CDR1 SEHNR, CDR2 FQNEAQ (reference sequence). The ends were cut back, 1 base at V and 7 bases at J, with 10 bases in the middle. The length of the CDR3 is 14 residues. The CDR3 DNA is TGTGCCAGCAGCTTAGGAGCCGGGCCTGAAAAACTGTTTTTT. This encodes CASSLGAGPEKLFF.

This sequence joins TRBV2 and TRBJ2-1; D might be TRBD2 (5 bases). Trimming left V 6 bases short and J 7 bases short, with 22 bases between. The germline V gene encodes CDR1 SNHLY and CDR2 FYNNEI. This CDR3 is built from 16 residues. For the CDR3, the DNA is TGTGCCAGCAGAACGGTATCGGGGTATTCGGGTAATGAGCAGTTCTTC. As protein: CASRTVSGYSGNEQFF.

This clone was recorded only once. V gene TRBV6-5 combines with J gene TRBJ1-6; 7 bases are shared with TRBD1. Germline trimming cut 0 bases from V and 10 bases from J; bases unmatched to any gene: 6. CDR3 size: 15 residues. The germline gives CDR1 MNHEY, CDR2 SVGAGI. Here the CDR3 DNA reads TGTGCCAGCAGTTACTCACAGGGGCTGGAGTCACCCCTCCACTTT. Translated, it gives CASSYSQGLESPLHF.

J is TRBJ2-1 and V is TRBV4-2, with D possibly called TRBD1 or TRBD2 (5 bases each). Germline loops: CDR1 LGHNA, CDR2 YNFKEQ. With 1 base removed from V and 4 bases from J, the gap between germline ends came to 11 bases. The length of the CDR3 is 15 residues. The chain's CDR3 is CASSQVGDRYNEQFF. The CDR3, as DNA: TGTGCCAGCAGCCAAGTGGGGGACCGTTACAATGAGCAGTTCTTC.

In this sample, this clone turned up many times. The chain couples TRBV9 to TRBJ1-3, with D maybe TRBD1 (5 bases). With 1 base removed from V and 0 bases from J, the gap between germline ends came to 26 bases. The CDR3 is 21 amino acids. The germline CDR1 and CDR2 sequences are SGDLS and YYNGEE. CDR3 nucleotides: TGTGCCAGCAGCGTAAGGTGGCTGGACATAGGCTGGCAATGCTCTGGAAACACCATATATTTT. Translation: CASSVRWLDIGWQCSGNTIYF.

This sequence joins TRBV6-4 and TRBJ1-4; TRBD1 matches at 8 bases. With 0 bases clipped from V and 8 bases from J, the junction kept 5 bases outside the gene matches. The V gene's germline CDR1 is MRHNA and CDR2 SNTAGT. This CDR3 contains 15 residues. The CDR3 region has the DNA TGTGCCAGCAGTGACTCCCGGACAGGGCGAGAAAAACTGTTTTTT. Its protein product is CASSDSRTGREKLFF.

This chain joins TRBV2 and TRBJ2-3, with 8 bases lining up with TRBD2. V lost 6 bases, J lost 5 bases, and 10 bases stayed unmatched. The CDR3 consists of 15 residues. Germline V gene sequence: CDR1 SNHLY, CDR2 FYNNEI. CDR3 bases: TGTGCCAGCAGCCCCGTTAGCGGGGCGGAAGATACGCAGTATTTT. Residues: CASSPVSGAEDTQYF. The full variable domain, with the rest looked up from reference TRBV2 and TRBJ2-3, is EPEVTQTPSHQVTQMGQEVILRCVPISNHLYFYWYRQILGQKVEFLVSFYNNEISEKSEIFDDQFSVERPDGSNFTLKIRSTKLEDSAMYFCASSPVSGAEDTQYFGPGTRLTVL.

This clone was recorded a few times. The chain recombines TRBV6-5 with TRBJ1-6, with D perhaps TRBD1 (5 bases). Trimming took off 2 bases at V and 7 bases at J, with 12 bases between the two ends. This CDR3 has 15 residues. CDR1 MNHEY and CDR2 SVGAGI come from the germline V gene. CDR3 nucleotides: TGTGCCAGCAGTTACCTGGGACTGGAGAATTCACCCCTCCACTTT. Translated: CASSYLGLENSPLHF.

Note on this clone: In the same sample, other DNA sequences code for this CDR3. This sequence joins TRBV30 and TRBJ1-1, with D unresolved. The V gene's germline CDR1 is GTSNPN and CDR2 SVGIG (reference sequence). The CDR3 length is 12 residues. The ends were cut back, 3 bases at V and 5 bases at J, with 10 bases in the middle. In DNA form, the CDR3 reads TGTGCCTGGAGGCGGGGAGGGACTGAAGCTTTCTTT. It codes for CAWRRGGTEAFF.

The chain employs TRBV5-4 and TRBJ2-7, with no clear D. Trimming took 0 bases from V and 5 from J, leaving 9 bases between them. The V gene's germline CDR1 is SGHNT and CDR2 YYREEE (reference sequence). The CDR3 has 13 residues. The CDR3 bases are TGTGCCAGCAGCTTGGCCCCCACTAACGAGCAGTACTTC. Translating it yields CASSLAPTNEQYF. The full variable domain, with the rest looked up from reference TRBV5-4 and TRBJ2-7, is ETGVTQSPTHLIKTRGQQVTLRCSSQSGHNTVSWYQQALGQGPQFIFQYYREEENGRGNFPPRFSGLQFPNYSSELNVNALELDDSALYLCASSLAPTNEQYFGPGTRLTVT.

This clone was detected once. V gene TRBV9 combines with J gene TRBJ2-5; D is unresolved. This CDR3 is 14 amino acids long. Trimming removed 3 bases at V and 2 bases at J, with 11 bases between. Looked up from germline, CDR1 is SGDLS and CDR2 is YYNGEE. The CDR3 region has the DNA TGTGCCAGCAGCGCGACTGGCCAACAAGAGACCCAGTACTTC. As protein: CASSATGQQETQYF.

CDR3 sequence (DNA): TGTGCCAGCAATTCGGGGGATATCACCTACGAGCAGTACTTC. It encodes CASNSGDITYEQYF. V and J are TRBV2 and TRBJ2-7, with D possibly being TRBD2 (6 bases). The V end was cut by 7 bases, the J end by 2 bases, with 15 bases between. From germline, CDR1 is SNHLY and CDR2 FYNNEI. This CDR3 comprises 14 residues. Using reference TRBV2 and TRBJ2-7 for the parts outside the CDR3, the full variable domain is EPEVTQTPSHQVTQMGQEVILRCVPISNHLYFYWYRQILGQKVEFLVSFYNNEISEKSEIFDDQFSVERPDGSNFTLKIRSTKLEDSAMYFCASNSGDITYEQYFGPGTRLTVT.

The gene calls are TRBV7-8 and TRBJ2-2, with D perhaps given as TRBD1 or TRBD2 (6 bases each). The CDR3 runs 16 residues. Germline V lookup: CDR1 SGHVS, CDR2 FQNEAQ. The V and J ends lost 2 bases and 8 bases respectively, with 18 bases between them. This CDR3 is CASSLQDRGLGGELFF. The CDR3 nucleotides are TGTGCCAGCAGCTTACAGGACCGGGGGCTAGGTGGGGAGCTGTTTTTT.

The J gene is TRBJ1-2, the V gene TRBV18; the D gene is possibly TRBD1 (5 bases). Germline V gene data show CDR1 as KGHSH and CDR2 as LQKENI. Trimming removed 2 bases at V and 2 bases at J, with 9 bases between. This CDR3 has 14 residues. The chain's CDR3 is CASSPGHPNYGYTF. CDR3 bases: TGTGCCAGCTCACCAGGACACCCCAACTATGGCTACACCTTC. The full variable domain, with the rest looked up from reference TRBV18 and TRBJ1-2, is NAGVMQNPRHLVRRRGQEARLRCSPMKGHSHVYWYRQLPEEGLKFMVYLQKENIIDESGMPKERFSAEFPKEGPSILRIQQVVRGDSAAYFCASSPGHPNYGYTFGSGTRLTVV.

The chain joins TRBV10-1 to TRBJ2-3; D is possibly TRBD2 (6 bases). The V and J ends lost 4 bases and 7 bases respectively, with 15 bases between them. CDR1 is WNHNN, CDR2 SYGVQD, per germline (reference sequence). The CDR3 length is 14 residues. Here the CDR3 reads CASSGGTPGNTQYF. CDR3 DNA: TGCGCCAGCAGTGGCGGGACCCCCGGGAATACGCAGTATTTT.

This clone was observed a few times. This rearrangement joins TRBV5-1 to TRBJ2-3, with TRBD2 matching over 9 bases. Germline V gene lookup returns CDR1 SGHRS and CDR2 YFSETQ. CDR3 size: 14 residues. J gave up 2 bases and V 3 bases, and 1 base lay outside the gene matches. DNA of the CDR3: TGCGCCAGCAGCTGGGGACTAGCCACAGATACGCAGTATTTT. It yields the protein CASSWGLATDTQYF.

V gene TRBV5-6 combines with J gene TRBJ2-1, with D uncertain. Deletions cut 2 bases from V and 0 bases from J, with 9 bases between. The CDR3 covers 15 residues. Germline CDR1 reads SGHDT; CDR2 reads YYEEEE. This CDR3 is CASSFRPRSYNEQFF. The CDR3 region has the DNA TGTGCCAGCAGCTTCCGCCCCCGCTCCTACAATGAGCAGTTCTTC.

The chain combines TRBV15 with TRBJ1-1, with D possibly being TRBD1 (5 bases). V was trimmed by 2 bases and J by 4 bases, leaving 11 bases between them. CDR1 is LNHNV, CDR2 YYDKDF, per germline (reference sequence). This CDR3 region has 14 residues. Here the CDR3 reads CATSRYLGGTEAFF. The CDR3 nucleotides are TGTGCCACCAGCAGATATCTCGGGGGCACTGAAGCTTTCTTT.

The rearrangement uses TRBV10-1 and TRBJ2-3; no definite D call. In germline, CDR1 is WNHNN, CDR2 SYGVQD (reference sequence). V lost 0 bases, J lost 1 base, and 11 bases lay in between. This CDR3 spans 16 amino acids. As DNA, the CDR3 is TGCGCCAGCAGTGAGTCATCAGGCAGCGGCACAGATACGCAGTATTTT. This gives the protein CASSESSGSGTDTQYF.

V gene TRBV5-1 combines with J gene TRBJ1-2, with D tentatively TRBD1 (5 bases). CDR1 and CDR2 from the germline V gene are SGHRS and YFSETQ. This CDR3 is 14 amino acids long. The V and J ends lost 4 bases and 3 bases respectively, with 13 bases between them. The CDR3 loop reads CASSPQGSDYGYTF. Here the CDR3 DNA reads TGCGCCAGCAGCCCGCAGGGTTCGGACTATGGCTACACCTTC.

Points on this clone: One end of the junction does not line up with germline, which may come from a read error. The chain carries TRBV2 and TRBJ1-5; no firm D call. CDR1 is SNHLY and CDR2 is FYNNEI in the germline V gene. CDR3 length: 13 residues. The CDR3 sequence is CASRGQANRPQHF. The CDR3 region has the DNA TGTGCCAGCAGAGGGCAGGCGAATCGGCCCCAGCATTTT.

Here the CDR3 DNA reads TGTGCCAGTAGCACTGGGGCAGGGGGCAATCAGCCCCAGCATTTT. Amino acid sequence: CASSTGAGGNQPQHF. The chain carries TRBV19 and TRBJ1-5, with a tentative D call TRBD1 (6 bases). The CDR3 extends over 15 amino acids. Germline V lookup: CDR1 LNHDA, CDR2 SQIVND (reference sequence). Trimming removed 6 bases from V and 2 bases from J, with 14 bases in between.